One and the same sample provided the 4 T cell receptor beta chains below, sequenced in a study of T cell changes during pregnancy in multiple sclerosis. Assay used: immunoSEQ multiplex PCR; TCRdb lists only in-frame clones, some missing. The data hold roughly 84,000 clones, with roughly 95% observed a single time. The specimen was peripheral blood, collected in the third trimester of pregnancy. These receptors were obtained from a female donor in good health, enrolled as a control in a pregnancy study.

This clone came up once. This chain links TRBV5-5 with TRBJ1-5; 7 nucleotides match TRBD1. J was trimmed by 6 bases and V by 4 bases; bases with no gene match: 10. Germline V gene data show CDR1 as SGHKS and CDR2 as YYEKEE (reference sequence). CDR3 size: 15 residues. CDR3 sequence: CASSPRGRGSQPQHF. Here the CDR3 DNA reads TGTGCCAGCAGCCCCCGGGGCAGGGGGAGTCAGCCCCAGCATTTT.

This chain connects TRBV7-2 to TRBJ2-6; TRBD2 might be the D (5 bases). Trimming removed 7 bases at V and 0 bases at J, with 13 bases between. Germline CDR1 is SGHTA and CDR2 is FQGNSA. CDR3 length: 16 residues. CDR3 nucleotide sequence: TGTGCCAGCAACATCCCCCGGGGCTCTGGGGCCAACGTCCTGACTTTC. It specifies CASNIPRGSGANVLTF.

The count of this clone is one. The chain links TRBV5-1 to TRBJ2-5; a weak D match, TRBD1 (5 bases). This CDR3 is built from 15 residues. V was shortened by 0 bases and J by 3 bases, with 12 bases between the two germline ends. Germline V CDR1 and CDR2: SGHRS, YFSETQ. The CDR3 protein is CASSLELGEKETQYF. The CDR3 DNA sequence: TGCGCCAGCAGCTTGGAGTTAGGGGAAAAAGAGACCCAGTACTTC.

The chain combines TRBV7-9 with TRBJ1-1, with D maybe TRBD1 (5 bases). Per the germline V gene, CDR1 is SEHNR and CDR2 is FQNEAQ (reference sequence). V lost 5 bases and J 1 base, leaving 11 bases between the germline ends. This CDR3 comprises 14 residues. CDR3 nucleotide sequence: TGTGCCAGCAGCCCCCCCGGGGGGAACACTGAAGCTTTCTTT. Its translation is CASSPPGGNTEAFF.